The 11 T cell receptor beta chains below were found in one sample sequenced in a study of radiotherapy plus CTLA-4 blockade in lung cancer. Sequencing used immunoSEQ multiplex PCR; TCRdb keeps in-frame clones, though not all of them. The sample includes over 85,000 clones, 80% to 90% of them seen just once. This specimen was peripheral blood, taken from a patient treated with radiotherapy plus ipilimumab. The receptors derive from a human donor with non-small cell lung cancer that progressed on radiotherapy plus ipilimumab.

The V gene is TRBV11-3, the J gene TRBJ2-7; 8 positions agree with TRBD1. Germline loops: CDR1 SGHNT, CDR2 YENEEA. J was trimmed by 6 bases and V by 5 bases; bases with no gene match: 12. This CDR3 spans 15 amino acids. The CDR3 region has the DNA TGTGCCAGCAGCCCGAGCCCCCAGGGGGCAGCCGAGCAGTACTTC. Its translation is CASSPSPQGAAEQYF.

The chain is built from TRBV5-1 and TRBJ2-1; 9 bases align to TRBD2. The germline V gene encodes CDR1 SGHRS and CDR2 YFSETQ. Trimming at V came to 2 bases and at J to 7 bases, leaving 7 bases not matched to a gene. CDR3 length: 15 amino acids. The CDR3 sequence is CASSFLAGTLNEQFF. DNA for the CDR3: TGCGCCAGCAGCTTCCTAGCGGGGACGTTGAATGAGCAGTTCTTC.

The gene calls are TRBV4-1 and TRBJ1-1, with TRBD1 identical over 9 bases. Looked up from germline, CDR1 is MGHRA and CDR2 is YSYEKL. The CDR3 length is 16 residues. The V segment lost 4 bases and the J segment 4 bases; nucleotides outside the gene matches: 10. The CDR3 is CASSRPTRQGGTEAFF. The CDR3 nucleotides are TGCGCCAGCAGCCGCCCGACTAGACAGGGGGGCACTGAAGCTTTCTTT.

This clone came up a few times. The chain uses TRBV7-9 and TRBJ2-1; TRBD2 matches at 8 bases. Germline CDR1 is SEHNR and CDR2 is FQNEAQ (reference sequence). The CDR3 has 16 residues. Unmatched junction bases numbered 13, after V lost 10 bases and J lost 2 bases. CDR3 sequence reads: CATQAGAGLAYNEQFF. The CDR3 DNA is TGTGCCACCCAAGCAGGGGCGGGACTAGCCTACAATGAGCAGTTCTTC.

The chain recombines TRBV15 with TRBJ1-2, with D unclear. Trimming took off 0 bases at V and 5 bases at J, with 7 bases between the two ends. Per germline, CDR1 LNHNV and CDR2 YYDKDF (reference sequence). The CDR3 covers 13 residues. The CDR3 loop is CATSRDSSYGYTF. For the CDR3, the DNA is TGTGCCACCAGCAGAGATAGCAGTTATGGCTACACCTTC.

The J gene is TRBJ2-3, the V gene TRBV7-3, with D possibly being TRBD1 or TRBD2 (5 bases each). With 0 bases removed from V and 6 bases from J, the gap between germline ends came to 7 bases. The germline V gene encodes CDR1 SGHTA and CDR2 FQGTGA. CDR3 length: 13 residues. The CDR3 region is CASSLTRDDTQYF. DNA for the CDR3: TGTGCCAGCAGCTTAACGAGGGACGATACGCAGTATTTT.

CDR3 sequence: CASSTGTGSGANVLTF. In nucleotides, the CDR3 is TGTGCCAGTAGTACTGGGACAGGGTCTGGGGCCAACGTCCTGACTTTC. V gene TRBV19 combines with J gene TRBJ2-6, with 9 bases identical to TRBD1. Germline trimming cut 4 bases from V and 1 base from J; bases unmatched to any gene: 2. Per germline, CDR1 LNHDA and CDR2 SQIVND (reference sequence). The CDR3 loop spans 16 amino acids.

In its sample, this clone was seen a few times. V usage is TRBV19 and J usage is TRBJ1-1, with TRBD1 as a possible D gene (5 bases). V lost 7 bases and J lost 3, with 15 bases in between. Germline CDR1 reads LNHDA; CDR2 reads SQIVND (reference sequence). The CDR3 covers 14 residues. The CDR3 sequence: CASTRGRPDTEAFF. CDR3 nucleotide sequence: TGTGCCAGTACGAGGGGCCGCCCGGACACTGAAGCTTTCTTT.

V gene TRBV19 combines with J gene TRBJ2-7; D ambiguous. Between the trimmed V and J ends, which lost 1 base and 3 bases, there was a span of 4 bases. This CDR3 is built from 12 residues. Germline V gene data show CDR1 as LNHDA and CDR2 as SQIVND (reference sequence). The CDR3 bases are TGTGCCAGTAGTATAGGGGGCTACGAGCAGTACTTC. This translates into CASSIGGYEQYF. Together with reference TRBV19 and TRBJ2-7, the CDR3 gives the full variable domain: DGGITQSPKYLFRKEGQNVTLSCEQNLNHDAMYWYRQDPGQGLRLIYYSQIVNDFQKGDIAEGYSVSREKKESFPLTVTSAQKNPTAFYLCASSIGGYEQYFGPGTRLTVT.

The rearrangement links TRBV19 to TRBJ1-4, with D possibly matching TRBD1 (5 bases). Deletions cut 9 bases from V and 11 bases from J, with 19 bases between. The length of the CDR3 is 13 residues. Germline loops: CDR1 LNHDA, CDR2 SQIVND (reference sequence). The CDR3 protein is CASSQGQGVKLFF. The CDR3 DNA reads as TGTGCCAGCAGCCAGGGCCAAGGAGTCAAACTGTTTTTT.

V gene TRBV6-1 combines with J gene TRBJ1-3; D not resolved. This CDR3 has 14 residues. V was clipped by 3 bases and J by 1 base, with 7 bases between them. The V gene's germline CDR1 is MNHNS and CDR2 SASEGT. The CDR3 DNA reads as TGTGCCAGCAGTGAGGGGTTTTCTGGAAACACCATATATTTT. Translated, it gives CASSEGFSGNTIYF.